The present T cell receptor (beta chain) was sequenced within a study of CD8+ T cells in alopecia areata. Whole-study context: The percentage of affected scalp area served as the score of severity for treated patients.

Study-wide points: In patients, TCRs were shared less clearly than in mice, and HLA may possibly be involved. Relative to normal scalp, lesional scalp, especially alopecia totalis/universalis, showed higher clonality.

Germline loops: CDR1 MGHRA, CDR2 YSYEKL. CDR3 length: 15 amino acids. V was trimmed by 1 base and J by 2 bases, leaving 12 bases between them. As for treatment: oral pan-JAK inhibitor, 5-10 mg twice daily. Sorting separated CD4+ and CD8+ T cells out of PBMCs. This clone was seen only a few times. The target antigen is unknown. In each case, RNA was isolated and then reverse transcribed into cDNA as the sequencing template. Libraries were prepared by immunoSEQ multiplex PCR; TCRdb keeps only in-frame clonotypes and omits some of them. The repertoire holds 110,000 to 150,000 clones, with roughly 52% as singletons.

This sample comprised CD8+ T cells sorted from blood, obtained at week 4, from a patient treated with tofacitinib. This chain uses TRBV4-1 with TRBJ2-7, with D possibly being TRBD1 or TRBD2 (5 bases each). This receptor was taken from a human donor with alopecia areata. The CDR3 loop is CASSQVGTNTYEQYF. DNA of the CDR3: TGCGCCAGCAGCCAAGTCGGGACCAATACCTACGAGCAGTACTTC.